Sequencing of this T cell receptor beta chain was carried out in a study of T-cell reconstitution after alpha-beta-depleted transplantation in children. Study outcomes and limitations: Where some patients showed high TCRbeta diversity at day 60, it came from recipient T cells and thymic progenitors that had survived. Where alpha-beta T cells came from about two months after transplant was reportedly several hundred expanded graft clones. Newly made T cells mostly supplied T-cell counts and diversity one year after transplant.

V lost 0 bases to trimming and J lost 4 bases; unmatched junction nucleotides: 3. The CDR3 is 15 amino acids. Germline CDR1 SGHRS, CDR2 YFSETQ. Researchers prepared the TCRbeta library using unique molecular identifiers, the study reports. One entry per CDR3 protein, called by TCRdb with MiXCR from the PCR reads. The sample lists 30,000 or so distinct CDR3 sequences; more than 6% were seen once. This clonotype was detected ten times or more. Its target is unknown. The TCR sequence derives from a child under two years old who had a stem cell transplant for acute myeloid leukemia, so the T cells may come from the graft donor. Sequencing used peripheral blood, obtained 60 days after TCRalphabeta/CD19-depleted stem cell transplant. This chain uses TRBV5-1 with TRBJ1-1; 10 nucleotides match TRBD1. DNA for the CDR3: TGCGCCAGCAGCTTGGGGGACAGGGGCATCACTGAAGCTTTCTTT. Protein sequence: CASSLGDRGITEAFF.